Below, 18 T cell receptor beta chains from the same sample are listed, as sequenced in a study of Ad26.COV2.S vaccination and SARS-CoV-2 variants. The table came from immunoSEQ multiplex PCR; TCRdb's copy has only in-frame clones and leaves some out. In the table there are around 450,000 clones, over 75% of which are singletons. Sample treatment: some 20 received Ad26.COV2.S at low or high dose, single or two shots; several received placebo; per-sample allocation not given. Samples analyzed were those drawn on day 63 after the first vaccine or placebo injection. Sequences were derived from peripheral blood, sampled in a trial of Ad26.COV2.S vaccine versus placebo. All receptors come from a person between 18 and 65 years old who received the Ad26.COV2.S COVID-19 vaccine or a placebo.

In its sample, this clone was seen once. V and J are TRBV15 and TRBJ1-4, with TRBD1 matching 7 bases. CDR1 LNHNV and CDR2 YYDKDF come from the germline V gene (reference sequence). Losses at the gene ends were 3 bases for V and 0 bases for J; bases not matched to a gene: 1. CDR3 size: 15 residues. The CDR3 spells CATSSGTATNEKLFF. CDR3 DNA: TGTGCCACCAGCAGCGGGACAGCAACTAATGAAAAACTGTTTTTT.

V gene TRBV5-6 combines with J gene TRBJ1-1; no clear D. The germline V gene has CDR1 SGHDT and CDR2 YYEEEE. The CDR3 loop spans 14 amino acids. Trimming stripped 3 bases from V and 0 bases from J, with 9 bases between. This chain's CDR3 is CASSWNVVNTEAFF. CDR3 bases: TGTGCCAGCAGCTGGAATGTTGTGAACACTGAAGCTTTCTTT.

This chain links TRBV5-6 with TRBJ2-3, with D unresolved. Looked up from germline, CDR1 is SGHDT and CDR2 is YYEEEE. The CDR3 sequence is 15 residues long. Trimming took off 4 bases at V and 6 bases at J, with 18 bases between the two ends. The CDR3 region is CASSRTDQGSDTQYF. The DNA of the CDR3 is TGTGCCAGCAGCCGTACCGACCAAGGATCGGATACGCAGTATTTT.

The CDR3 DNA reads TGTGCCTGGTTTCCTTACCCAGCCGGGGCCCCAACTAATGAAAAACTGTTTTTT. Translation gives CAWFPYPAGAPTNEKLFF. V usage is TRBV30 and J usage is TRBJ1-4; a weak D match, TRBD1 (5 bases). Between the trimmed V and J ends, which lost 5 bases and 0 bases, there was a span of 22 bases. The CDR3 totals 18 residues. Germline V gives CDR1 GTSNPN, CDR2 SVGIG (reference sequence).

The CDR3 reads CASSWGPSYEQYF. CDR3 nucleotides: TGTGCCAGTAGTTGGGGTCCCTCCTACGAGCAGTACTTC. The rearrangement joins TRBV19 to TRBJ2-7, with D unresolved. Trimming left V 5 bases short and J 0 bases short, with 8 bases between. Germline V gene sequence: CDR1 LNHDA, CDR2 SQIVND (reference sequence). The length of the CDR3 is 13 residues.

The V and J genes are TRBV5-1 and TRBJ2-3; 14 bases map to TRBD2. Germline trimming cut 4 bases from V and 5 bases from J; bases unmatched to any gene: 6. This CDR3 spans 16 amino acids. From germline, CDR1 is SGHRS and CDR2 YFSETQ. The CDR3 reads CASSPGLAGVEDTQYF. In DNA form, the CDR3 reads TGCGCCAGCAGCCCGGGACTAGCGGGGGTGGAAGATACGCAGTATTTT.

This chain uses TRBV28 with TRBJ1-3; no definite D call. The CDR3 spans 13 residues. Trimming left V 8 bases short and J 0 bases short, with 8 bases between. Germline V gene data show CDR1 as MDHEN and CDR2 as SYDVKM. CDR3 in amino acids: CASFWSSGNTIYF. CDR3 DNA sequence: TGTGCCAGCTTTTGGAGCTCTGGAAACACCATATATTTT.

The J gene is TRBJ2-1, the V gene TRBV3-1 (or the pseudogene TRBV3-2); 11 bases match TRBD2. The CDR3 totals 15 residues. Germline V gene sequence: CDR1 LGHDT, CDR2 YNNKEL (reference sequence). V was pared by 1 base and J by 9 bases, with 5 bases of the junction left unmatched. The CDR3 here is CASSQVLAGGGEQFF. The CDR3 nucleotides are TGTGCCAGCAGCCAAGTCCTAGCGGGGGGAGGTGAGCAGTTCTTC.

The J gene is TRBJ2-1, the V gene TRBV4-3; 7 bases fit TRBD2. This CDR3 has 15 amino acids. The V gene's germline CDR1 is LGHNA and CDR2 YSLEER. V lost 4 bases, J lost 3 bases, and 6 bases stayed unmatched. The CDR3 nucleotides read TGCGCCAGCAGCCTCACAAGCGGGGACTACAATGAGCAGTTCTTC. Its protein product is CASSLTSGDYNEQFF.

The J gene is TRBJ1-3, the V gene TRBV27; D might be TRBD1 (5 bases). Per the germline V gene, CDR1 is MNHEY and CDR2 is SMNVEV (reference sequence). The ends were cut back, 2 bases at V and 0 bases at J, with 20 bases in the middle. This CDR3 contains 19 residues. The CDR3 sequence: CASSLGGLDSEASGNTIYF. The DNA of the CDR3 is TGTGCCAGCAGTTTAGGGGGATTAGACTCGGAGGCCTCTGGAAACACCATATATTTT.

This clone was detected only a few times. The chain links TRBV19 to TRBJ1-5; D perhaps matches TRBD1 (6 bases). The germline V and J ends were trimmed by 1 base and 6 bases, with 13 bases remaining between them. CDR1 and CDR2 (germline): LNHDA, SQIVND (reference sequence). The CDR3 is 15 residues long. The CDR3 DNA sequence: TGTGCCAGTAGTATAGGACAGGCGGCGGGTCAGCCCCAGCATTTT. This encodes CASSIGQAAGQPQHF.

The genes are TRBV29-1 and TRBJ2-3, with 12 bases matching TRBD2. The CDR3 runs to 14 residues. CDR1 and CDR2 (germline): SQVTM, ANQGSEA. The J segment lost 1 base and the V segment lost 5 bases, leaving 1 base of the junction unmatched. The CDR3 reads CSVRTSGGTDTQYF. CDR3 sequence (DNA): TGCAGCGTTAGGACTAGCGGGGGCACAGATACGCAGTATTTT.

The chain couples TRBV19 to TRBJ2-7; D gene uncertain. CDR3 length: 14 amino acids. Trimming stripped 1 base from V and 0 bases from J, with 7 bases between. CDR1 LNHDA and CDR2 SQIVND come from the germline V gene (reference sequence). The CDR3 nucleotides are TGTGCCAGTAGTATAGTTGGATCCTCCTACGAGCAGTACTTC. Translated: CASSIVGSSYEQYF.

The rearrangement joins TRBV6-2 or TRBV6-3 to TRBJ2-2, with D perhaps matching TRBD2 (6 bases). The germline V and J ends were trimmed by 5 bases and 3 bases, with 13 bases remaining between them. The CDR3 has 15 amino acids. Germline lookup yields CDR1 MNHEY and CDR2 SVGEGT. DNA of the CDR3: TGTGCCAGCAGTCGAGAGGGACTGTACACCGGGGAGCTGTTTTTT. Residues: CASSREGLYTGELFF.

The chain carries TRBV7-9 and TRBJ1-1, with a possible D match to TRBD1 (6 bases). The CDR3 spans 15 residues. V was cut by 1 base and J by 4 bases, with 13 bases left in between. The germline V gene encodes CDR1 SEHNR and CDR2 FQNEAQ (reference sequence). The CDR3 reads CASSLVSGVTTEAFF. In DNA form, the CDR3 reads TGTGCCAGCAGCTTAGTTTCAGGGGTTACCACTGAAGCTTTCTTT.

V usage is TRBV4-1 and J usage is TRBJ2-5; the match to TRBD2 covers 7 bases. The length of the CDR3 is 16 residues. Germline CDR1 and CDR2: MGHRA and YSYEKL. J was trimmed by 7 bases and V by 3 bases; bases with no gene match: 14. This CDR3 reads CASSHAPQRGSGTQYF. The CDR3, as DNA: TGCGCCAGCAGCCATGCCCCGCAGCGGGGCTCGGGGACCCAGTACTTC.

The chain joins TRBV7-9 to TRBJ2-1, with 7 bases that match TRBD2. Looked up from germline, CDR1 is SEHNR and CDR2 is FQNEAQ (reference sequence). The CDR3 contains 17 residues. Losses at the gene ends were 5 bases for V and 9 bases for J; bases not matched to a gene: 19. Here the CDR3 reads CASSPRGGRAYPPEQFF. The CDR3 coding sequence is TGTGCCAGCAGCCCCCGGGGTGGGAGGGCCTACCCCCCTGAGCAGTTCTTC.

This clone was counted a single time. The chain recombines TRBV19 with TRBJ2-1; TRBD1 agrees at 12 bases. With 5 bases clipped from V and 6 bases from J, the junction kept 5 bases outside the gene matches. This CDR3 has 15 amino acids. CDR1 LNHDA and CDR2 SQIVND come from the germline V gene (reference sequence). CDR3 amino acids: CASSSGTGGFNEQFF. CDR3 coding DNA: TGTGCCAGTAGTTCCGGGACAGGGGGCTTCAATGAGCAGTTCTTC.